The rows below give T cell receptor beta chains drawn from one sample of a study of blood T cell repertoires in COVID-19. The table came from immunoSEQ multiplex PCR; TCRdb's copy has only in-frame clones and leaves some out. The table shows about 220,000 clones, with around four fifths occurring only once. Input material: PBMCs or T cells enriched from blood (not recorded which). These receptors were collected from a woman aged 40 to 50 who had been exposed to COVID-19. Both conserved end residues are trimmed from each CDR3.

J	V	CDR3
TRBJ1-1	TRBV6-5	ASSYHRDSGLEAF
TRBJ1-2	TRBV2	ASSRANYGYT
TRBJ1-5	TRBV19	ASSTRQGSQPQH
TRBJ2-5	TRBV18	ASSPYRGETQY
TRBJ1-2	TRBV6-5	ASRTGAYGYT
TRBJ1-5	TRBV5-6	ASSRRQGVNQPQH
TRBJ1-5	TRBV7-8	ASSLYRGRSNQPQH
TRBJ2-7	TRBV11-2	ASSPGTGSYEQY
TRBJ2-7	TRBV18	ASSPPSSYEQY
TRBJ1-1	TRBV30	AWRQKLNTEAF
TRBJ2-7	TRBV6-5	ASQQGAGYEQY
TRBJ1-2	TRBV10-3	AISAEQGAGDYGYT
TRBJ1-6	TRBV10-3	AISEEHPNSPLH
TRBJ2-1	TRBV20-1	SVGGVEQF
TRBJ1-5	TRBV24-1	ATSDSDRVGQPQH
TRBJ1-3	TRBV28	ASSLFGARRTGNTIY
TRBJ1-3	TRBV2	ASSVLGQGISGNTIY
TRBJ2-3	TRBV21-1	ASSKKGAGTEEY
TRBJ1-1	TRBV5-1	ASSLAGRTEAF
TRBJ1-4	TRBV7-2	ASSQVYRPTNEKLF
TRBJ1-1	TRBV9	ASSVGGGTDTVEAF
TRBJ2-1	TRBV7-9	ASSLGGLVSQDEQF
TRBJ2-7	TRBV5-1	ASSLSGLDEQY
TRBJ2-3	TRBV13	ASSLRQGLADTQY
TRBJ2-1	TRBV7-9	ASSFVTGRGVSYNEQF
TRBJ1-1	TRBV7-9	ASSLRGAEAF
TRBJ2-4	TRBV5-1	ASSATGTGMNIQY
TRBJ2-7	TRBV28	ASSKGQENYEQY
TRBJ1-4	TRBV19	ASTSTQGSNEKLF
TRBJ1-6	TRBV5-1	ASSLGVTGDSPLH
TRBJ2-5	TRBV7-7	ASSLGQAIQETQY
TRBJ2-1	TRBV19	ASGSGNEQF
TRBJ2-3	TRBV7-2	ASSDYRGRTDTQY
TRBJ1-1	TRBV28	ASSLRLQGNTEAF
TRBJ1-1	TRBV12-5	ASGRPGPHEAF
TRBJ2-1	TRBV21-1	ASDGLAGGPYNEQF
TRBJ1-6	TRBV2	ASREGSSYNSPLH
TRBJ1-2	TRBV7-9	ASSLGGGSGYT
TRBJ2-5	TRBV7-9	ASSFRFQRGEKETQY
TRBJ2-7	TRBV5-1	ASRAGTSGGGEY
TRBJ2-1	TRBV2	ASREKGLAVHNEQF
TRBJ1-1	TRBV11-1	ASSSLGSHTEAF
TRBJ1-1	TRBV19	ASSSVPGSPTEAF
TRBJ2-3	TRBV28	ASSLGLASFTDTQY
TRBJ2-5	TRBV6-5	ASSPGGYQETQY
TRBJ2-6	TRBV4-1	ASSQGPQGMGADVLT
TRBJ1-5	TRBV19	ASKFGNQPQH
TRBJ1-2	TRBV4-1	ASSQDHIGRVGNHYGYT